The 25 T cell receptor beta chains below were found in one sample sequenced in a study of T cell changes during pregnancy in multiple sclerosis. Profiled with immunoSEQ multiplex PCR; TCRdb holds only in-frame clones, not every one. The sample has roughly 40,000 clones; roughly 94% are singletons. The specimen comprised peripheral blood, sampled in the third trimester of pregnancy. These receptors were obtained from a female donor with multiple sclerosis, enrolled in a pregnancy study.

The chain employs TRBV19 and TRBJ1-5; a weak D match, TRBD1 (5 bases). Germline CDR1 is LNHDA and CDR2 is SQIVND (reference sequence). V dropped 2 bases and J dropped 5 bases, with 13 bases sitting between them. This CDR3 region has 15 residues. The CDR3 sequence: CASSILQVTHQPQHF. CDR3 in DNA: TGTGCCAGTAGTATACTACAGGTCACCCATCAGCCCCAGCATTTT.

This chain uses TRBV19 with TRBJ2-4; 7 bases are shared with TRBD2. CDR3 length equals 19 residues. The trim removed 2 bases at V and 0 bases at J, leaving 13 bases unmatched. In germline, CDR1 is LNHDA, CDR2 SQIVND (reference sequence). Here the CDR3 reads CASSILGGGSDLAKNIQYF. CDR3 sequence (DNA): TGTGCCAGTAGTATACTCGGCGGGGGTTCGGATTTAGCCAAAAACATTCAGTACTTC. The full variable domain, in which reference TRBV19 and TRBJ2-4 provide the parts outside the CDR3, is DGGITQSPKYLFRKEGQNVTLSCEQNLNHDAMYWYRQDPGQGLRLIYYSQIVNDFQKGDIAEGYSVSREKKESFPLTVTSAQKNPTAFYLCASSILGGGSDLAKNIQYFGAGTRLSVL.

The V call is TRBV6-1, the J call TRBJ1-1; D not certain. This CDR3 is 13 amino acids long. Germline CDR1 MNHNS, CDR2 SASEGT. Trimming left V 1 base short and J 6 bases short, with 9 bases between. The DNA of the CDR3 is TGTGCCAGCAGTGAAGGTTGGGCACCTGAAGCTTTCTTT. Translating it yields CASSEGWAPEAFF.

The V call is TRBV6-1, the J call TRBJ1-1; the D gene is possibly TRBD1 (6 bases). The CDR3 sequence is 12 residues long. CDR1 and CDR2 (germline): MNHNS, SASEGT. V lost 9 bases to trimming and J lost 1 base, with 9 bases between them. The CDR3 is CARRGGNTEAFF. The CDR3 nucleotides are TGTGCCAGAAGGGGGGGGAACACTGAAGCTTTCTTT.

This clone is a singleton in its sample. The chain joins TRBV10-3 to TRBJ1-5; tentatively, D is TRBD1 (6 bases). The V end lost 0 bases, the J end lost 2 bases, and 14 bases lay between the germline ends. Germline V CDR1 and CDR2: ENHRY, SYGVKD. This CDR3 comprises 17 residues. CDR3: CAISESNREGRNQPQHF. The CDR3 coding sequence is TGTGCCATCAGTGAGTCGAACAGGGAAGGGCGCAATCAGCCCCAGCATTTT.

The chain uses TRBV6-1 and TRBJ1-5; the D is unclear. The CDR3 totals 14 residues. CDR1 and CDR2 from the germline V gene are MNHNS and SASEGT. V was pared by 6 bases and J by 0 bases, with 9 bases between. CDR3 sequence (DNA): TGTGCCAGCAGGGCATCCAGTAGCAATCAGCCCCAGCATTTT. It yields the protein CASRASSSNQPQHF.

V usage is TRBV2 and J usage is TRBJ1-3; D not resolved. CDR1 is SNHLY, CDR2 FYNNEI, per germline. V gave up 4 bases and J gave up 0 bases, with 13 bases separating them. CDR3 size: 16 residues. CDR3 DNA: TGTGCCAGCAGTGTACGGAGCGCCTTCTCTGGAAACACCATATATTTT. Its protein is CASSVRSAFSGNTIYF. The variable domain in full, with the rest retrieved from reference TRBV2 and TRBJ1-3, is EPEVTQTPSHQVTQMGQEVILRCVPISNHLYFYWYRQILGQKVEFLVSFYNNEISEKSEIFDDQFSVERPDGSNFTLKIRSTKLEDSAMYFCASSVRSAFSGNTIYFGEGSWLTVV.

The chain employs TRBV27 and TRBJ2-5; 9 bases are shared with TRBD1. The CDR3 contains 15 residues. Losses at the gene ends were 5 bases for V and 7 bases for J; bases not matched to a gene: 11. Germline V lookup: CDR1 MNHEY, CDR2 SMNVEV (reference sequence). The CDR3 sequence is CASSTSGQGLVTQYF. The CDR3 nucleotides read TGTGCCAGCAGTACCTCGGGACAGGGTTTAGTGACCCAGTACTTC.

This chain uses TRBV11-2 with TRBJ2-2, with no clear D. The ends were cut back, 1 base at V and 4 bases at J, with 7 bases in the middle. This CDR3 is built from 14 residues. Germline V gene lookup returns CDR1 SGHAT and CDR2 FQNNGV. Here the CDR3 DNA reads TGTGCCAGCAGCTTAGGGCAGGTCACCGGGGAGCTGTTTTTT. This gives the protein CASSLGQVTGELFF.

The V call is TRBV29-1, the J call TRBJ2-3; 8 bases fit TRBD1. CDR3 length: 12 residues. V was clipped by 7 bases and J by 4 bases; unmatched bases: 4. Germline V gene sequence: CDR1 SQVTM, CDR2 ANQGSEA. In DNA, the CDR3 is TGCAGCGACGGACAGGGAGCAGATACGCAGTATTTT. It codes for CSDGQGADTQYF.

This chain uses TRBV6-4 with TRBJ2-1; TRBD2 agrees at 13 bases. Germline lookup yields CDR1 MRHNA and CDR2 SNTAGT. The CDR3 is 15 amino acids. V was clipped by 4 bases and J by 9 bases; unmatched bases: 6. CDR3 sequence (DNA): TGTGCCAGCAGTGGACTAGCGGGAGGCGGGAGTGAGCAGTTCTTC. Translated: CASSGLAGGGSEQFF.

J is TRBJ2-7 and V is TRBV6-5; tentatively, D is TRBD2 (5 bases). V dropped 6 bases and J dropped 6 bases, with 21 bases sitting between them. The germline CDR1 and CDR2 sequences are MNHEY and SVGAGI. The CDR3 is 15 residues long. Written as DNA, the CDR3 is TGTGCCAGCAGCAACGGCGTGGGTCCCCTAGCCGAGCAGTACTTC. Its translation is CASSNGVGPLAEQYF.

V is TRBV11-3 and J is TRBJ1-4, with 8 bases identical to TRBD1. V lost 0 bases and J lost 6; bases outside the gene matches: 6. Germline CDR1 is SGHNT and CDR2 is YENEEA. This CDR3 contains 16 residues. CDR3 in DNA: TGTGCCAGCAGCTTAGACCAACAGGGGGGTTATGAAAAACTGTTTTTT. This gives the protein CASSLDQQGGYEKLFF.

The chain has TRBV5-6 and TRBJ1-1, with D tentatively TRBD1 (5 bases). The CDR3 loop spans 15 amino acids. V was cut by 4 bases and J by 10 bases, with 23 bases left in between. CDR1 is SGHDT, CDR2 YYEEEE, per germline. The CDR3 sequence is CASSPEAGRAQGAFF. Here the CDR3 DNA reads TGTGCCAGCAGCCCCGAAGCGGGCAGAGCCCAGGGAGCTTTCTTT.

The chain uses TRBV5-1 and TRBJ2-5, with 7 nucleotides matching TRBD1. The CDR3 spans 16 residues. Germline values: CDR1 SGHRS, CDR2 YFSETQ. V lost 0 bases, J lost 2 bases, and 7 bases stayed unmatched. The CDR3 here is CASSLGPTGLQETQYF. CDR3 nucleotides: TGCGCCAGCAGCTTGGGCCCGACAGGGCTGCAAGAGACCCAGTACTTC. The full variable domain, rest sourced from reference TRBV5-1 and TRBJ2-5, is KAGVTQTPRYLIKTRGQQVTLSCSPISGHRSVSWYQQTPGQGLQFLFEYFSETQRNKGNFPGRFSGRQFSNSRSEMNVSTLELGDSALYLCASSLGPTGLQETQYFGPGTRLLVL.

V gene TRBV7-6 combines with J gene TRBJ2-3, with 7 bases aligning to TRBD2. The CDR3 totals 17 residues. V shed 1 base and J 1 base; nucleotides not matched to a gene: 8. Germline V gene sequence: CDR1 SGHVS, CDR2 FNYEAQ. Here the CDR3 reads CASSLVSRGDGTDTQYF. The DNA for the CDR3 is TGTGCCAGCAGCTTAGTTTCCCGGGGGGATGGCACAGATACGCAGTATTTT.

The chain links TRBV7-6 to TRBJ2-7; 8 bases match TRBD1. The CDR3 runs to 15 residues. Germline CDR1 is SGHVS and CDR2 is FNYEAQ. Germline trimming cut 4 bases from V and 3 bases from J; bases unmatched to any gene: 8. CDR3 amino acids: CASSSGPGQVYEQYF. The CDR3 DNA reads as TGTGCCAGCAGCTCCGGACCGGGACAGGTCTACGAGCAGTACTTC.

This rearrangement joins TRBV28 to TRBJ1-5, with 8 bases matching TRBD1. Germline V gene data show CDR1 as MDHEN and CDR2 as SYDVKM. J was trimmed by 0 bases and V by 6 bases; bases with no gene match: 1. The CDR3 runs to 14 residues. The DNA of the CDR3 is TGTGCCAGCAGGCAGGGGGCTAGCAATCAGCCCCAGCATTTT. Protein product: CASRQGASNQPQHF.

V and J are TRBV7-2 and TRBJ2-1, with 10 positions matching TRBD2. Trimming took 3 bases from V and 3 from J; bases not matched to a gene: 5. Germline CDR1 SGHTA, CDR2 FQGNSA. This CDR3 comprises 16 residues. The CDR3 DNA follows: TGTGCCAGCAGCTTCCTAAGCGGGGGGGTCTACAATGAGCAGTTCTTC. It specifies CASSFLSGGVYNEQFF.

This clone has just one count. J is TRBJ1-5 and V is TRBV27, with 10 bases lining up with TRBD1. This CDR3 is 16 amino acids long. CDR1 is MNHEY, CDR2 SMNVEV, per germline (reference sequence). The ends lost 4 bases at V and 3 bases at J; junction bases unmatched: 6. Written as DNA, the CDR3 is TGTGCCAGCAGTTCTCCGGGACAGGGGATCAATCAGCCCCAGCATTTT. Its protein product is CASSSPGQGINQPQHF.

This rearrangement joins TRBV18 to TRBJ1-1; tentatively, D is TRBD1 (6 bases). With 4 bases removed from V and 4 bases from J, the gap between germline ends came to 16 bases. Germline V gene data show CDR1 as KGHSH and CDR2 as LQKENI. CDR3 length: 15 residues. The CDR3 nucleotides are TGTGCCAGCTCACAAAAGACAGGAACTTTCACTGAAGCTTTCTTT. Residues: CASSQKTGTFTEAFF.

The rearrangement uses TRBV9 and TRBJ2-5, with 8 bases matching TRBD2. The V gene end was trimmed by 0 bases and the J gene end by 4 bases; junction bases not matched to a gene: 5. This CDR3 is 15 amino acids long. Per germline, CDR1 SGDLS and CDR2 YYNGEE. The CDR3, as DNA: TGTGCCAGCAGCGTAGGCGGGGGGAGGATAGAGACCCAGTACTTC. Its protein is CASSVGGGRIETQYF.

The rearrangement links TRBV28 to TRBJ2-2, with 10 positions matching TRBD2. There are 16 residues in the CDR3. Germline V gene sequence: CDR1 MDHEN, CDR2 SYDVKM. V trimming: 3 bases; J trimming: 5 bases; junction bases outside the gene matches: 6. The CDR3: CASSFIASGRTGELFF. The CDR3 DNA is TGTGCCAGCAGTTTTATAGCTAGCGGGAGAACCGGGGAGCTGTTTTTT.

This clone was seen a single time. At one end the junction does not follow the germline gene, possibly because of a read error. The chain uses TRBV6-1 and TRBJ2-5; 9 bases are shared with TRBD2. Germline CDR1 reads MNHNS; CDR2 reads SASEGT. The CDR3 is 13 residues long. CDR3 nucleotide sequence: TGTGTCAGCAGTCTAAGCGGGAGGGAGACCCAGTACTTC. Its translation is CVSSLSGRETQYF.

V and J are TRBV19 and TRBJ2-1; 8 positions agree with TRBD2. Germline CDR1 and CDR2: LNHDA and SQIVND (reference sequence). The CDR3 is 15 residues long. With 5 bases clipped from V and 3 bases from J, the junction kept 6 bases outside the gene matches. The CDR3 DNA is TGTGCCAGTAGTGACATTAGCGGGGACTACAATGAGCAGTTCTTC. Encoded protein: CASSDISGDYNEQFF.